A single sample gave rise to the 17 T cell receptor beta chains below, sequenced in a study of cytomegalovirus exposure and HLA in healthy donors. The PCR made use of 60 Vbeta and 13 Jbeta primers. The protocol was immunoSEQ multiplex PCR, while the TCRdb copy is restricted to in-frame clones and leaves out a portion. The table lists 150,000 to 200,000 clones, just over 75% of them singletons, with 1.5% to 1.8% in the top ten. Input material: PBMCs. The receptors were gathered from a man between 35 and 55 years old in good health and CMV-seronegative.

This rearrangement joins TRBV19 to TRBJ1-2, with D unclear. The CDR3 is 12 amino acids. Trimming took 9 bases from V and 3 from J, leaving 11 bases between them. From germline, CDR1 is LNHDA and CDR2 SQIVND (reference sequence). The CDR3 loop is CASASGDYGYTF. CDR3 DNA sequence: TGTGCCAGCGCCTCCGGGGACTATGGCTACACCTTC.

V is TRBV7-6 and J is TRBJ2-7, with D possibly TRBD2 on 6 matching bases. The CDR3 loop spans 12 amino acids. Germline V gene lookup returns CDR1 SGHVS and CDR2 FNYEAQ. Trimming removed 4 bases at V and 5 bases at J, with 9 bases between. The CDR3 loop reads CASSSGGDEQYF. For the CDR3, the DNA is TGTGCCAGCAGCTCCGGAGGGGACGAGCAGTACTTC.

There are a few counts of this clone. J is TRBJ2-5 and V is TRBV11-3, with D unclear. Trimming removed 4 bases from V and 5 bases from J, with 11 bases in between. The CDR3 has 13 amino acids. Per germline, CDR1 SGHNT and CDR2 YENEEA. The CDR3 loop is CASSYQNGETQYF. The CDR3 DNA follows: TGTGCCAGCAGCTACCAGAATGGCGAGACCCAGTACTTC.

The chain joins TRBV7-3 to TRBJ2-3; 12 bases are a match to TRBD2. This CDR3 contains 17 residues. Germline values: CDR1 SGHTA, CDR2 FQGTGA. Unmatched junction bases numbered 8, after V lost 5 bases and J lost 2 bases. CDR3 coding DNA: TGTGCCAGCAGCCTTCTAGCGGGAGGGGGTTACACAGATACGCAGTATTTT. Residues: CASSLLAGGGYTDTQYF.

V gene TRBV7-6 combines with J gene TRBJ2-7; the match to TRBD1 covers 8 bases. V shed 2 bases and J 3 bases; nucleotides not matched to a gene: 12. CDR3 length: 17 amino acids. The germline V gene encodes CDR1 SGHVS and CDR2 FNYEAQ. The CDR3 reads CASSLRSGTGGVYEQYF. The CDR3 bases are TGTGCCAGCAGCTTAAGGTCGGGGACAGGAGGGGTCTACGAGCAGTACTTC.

The chain joins TRBV11-3 to TRBJ2-7, with D possibly matching TRBD2 (6 bases). The CDR3 runs to 14 residues. Germline CDR1 SGHNT, CDR2 YENEEA. V was shortened by 5 bases and J by 1 base, with 12 bases between the two germline ends. CDR3 bases: TGTGCCAGCAGCCCCCGCAGCGGGTCCTACGAGCAGTACTTC. Translated, it gives CASSPRSGSYEQYF.

CDR3 protein: CASRGRLAGLLELFF. The CDR3 bases are TGTGCCAGCAGGGGCCGACTAGCGGGATTGTTGGAGCTGTTTTTT. V gene TRBV28 combines with J gene TRBJ2-2; 11 positions match TRBD2. Trimming at V came to 6 bases and at J to 10 bases, leaving 10 bases not matched to a gene. CDR3 length equals 15 residues. Germline loops: CDR1 MDHEN, CDR2 SYDVKM.

With respect to this clone: Other DNA sequences in this specimen translate into the identical CDR3. The rearrangement uses TRBV30 and TRBJ2-7; weak D call: TRBD2 (5 bases). The V and J ends lost 0 bases and 6 bases respectively, with 18 bases between them. The CDR3 has 15 amino acids. Looked up from germline, CDR1 is GTSNPN and CDR2 is SVGIG (reference sequence). The CDR3 is CAWSVLVPRGPEQYF. The CDR3 DNA reads as TGTGCCTGGAGTGTACTAGTGCCCCGAGGTCCCGAGCAGTACTTC.

The chain recombines TRBV7-3 with TRBJ2-2; D not certain. Germline CDR1 is SGHTA and CDR2 is FQGTGA. The CDR3 is made up of 13 amino acids. Between the trimmed V and J ends, which lost 5 bases and 6 bases, there was a span of 10 bases. DNA for the CDR3: TGTGCCAGCAGCCAGAGCCGGGCCGGGGAGCTGTTTTTT. Protein product: CASSQSRAGELFF. Full variable domain (rest looked up from reference TRBV7-3 and TRBJ2-2): GAGVSQTPSNKVTEKGKYVELRCDPISGHTALYWYRQSLGQGPEFLIYFQGTGAADDSGLPNDRFFAVRPEGSVSTLKIQRTERGDSAVYLCASSQSRAGELFFGEGSRLTVL.

This chain connects TRBV27 to TRBJ2-7, with TRBD1 identical over 7 bases. V was clipped by 3 bases and J by 0 bases; unmatched bases: 8. This CDR3 region has 16 residues. The germline V gene has CDR1 MNHEY and CDR2 SMNVEV (reference sequence). The CDR3 DNA is TGTGCCAGCAGTTTTGGGTCACGACAGGGCTCCTACGAGCAGTACTTC. Its protein is CASSFGSRQGSYEQYF.

The chain uses TRBV5-1 and TRBJ2-1, with 7 bases aligning to TRBD2. In germline, CDR1 is SGHRS, CDR2 YFSETQ. There are 14 residues in the CDR3. V lost 5 bases, J lost 5 bases, and 7 bases stayed unmatched. The CDR3 region is CASSLTGGDNEQFF. CDR3 in DNA: TGCGCCAGCAGTTTGACTGGGGGGGACAATGAGCAGTTCTTC.

The chain joins TRBV19 to TRBJ2-3; 8 nucleotides match TRBD2. This CDR3 has 13 amino acids. Trimming at V came to 8 bases and at J to 1 base, leaving 2 bases not matched to a gene. Germline lookup yields CDR1 LNHDA and CDR2 SQIVND (reference sequence). DNA of the CDR3: TGTGCCAGTTCGCGGGGGGGCACAGATACGCAGTATTTT. It translates to CASSRGGTDTQYF.

J is TRBJ1-3 and V is TRBV7-3, with 12 bases fitting TRBD1. V trimming: 5 bases; J trimming: 2 bases; junction bases outside the gene matches: 4. This CDR3 has 16 amino acids. In germline, CDR1 is SGHTA, CDR2 FQGTGA. The CDR3 is CASSVRDRGPGNTIYF. The CDR3 bases are TGTGCCAGCAGCGTACGGGACAGGGGGCCTGGAAACACCATATATTTT. Combining the CDR3 with reference TRBV7-3 and TRBJ1-3 gives the whole variable domain GAGVSQTPSNKVTEKGKYVELRCDPISGHTALYWYRQSLGQGPEFLIYFQGTGAADDSGLPNDRFFAVRPEGSVSTLKIQRTERGDSAVYLCASSVRDRGPGNTIYFGEGSWLTVV.

The V call is TRBV5-6, the J call TRBJ1-2, with D perhaps TRBD1 (5 bases). With 0 bases removed from V and 1 base from J, the gap between germline ends came to 7 bases. The V gene's germline CDR1 is SGHDT and CDR2 YYEEEE. The CDR3 is 14 residues long. The CDR3 spells CASSLGQNNYGYTF. In DNA, the CDR3 is TGTGCCAGCAGCTTGGGACAGAATAACTATGGCTACACCTTC.

The chain has TRBV2 and TRBJ2-2, with 8 bases fitting TRBD1. Germline V lookup: CDR1 SNHLY, CDR2 FYNNEI. The CDR3 covers 15 residues. V shed 6 bases, J shed 3 bases, and the junction held 6 bases outside the gene matches. CDR3 sequence reads: CASSATGGDTGELFF. CDR3 bases: TGTGCCAGCAGCGCTACAGGGGGAGACACCGGGGAGCTGTTTTTT.

The chain is built from TRBV7-9 and TRBJ2-1; 10 bases fit TRBD2. This CDR3 spans 15 amino acids. Germline CDR1 SEHNR, CDR2 FQNEAQ (reference sequence). V lost 7 bases and J lost 4; bases outside the gene matches: 7. CDR3 loop: CASIIRTSGYNEQFF. CDR3 bases: TGTGCCAGCATCATAAGGACTAGCGGTTACAATGAGCAGTTCTTC. The variable domain in full, completed from reference TRBV7-9 and TRBJ2-1, reads DTGVSQNPRHKITKRGQNVTFRCDPISEHNRLYWYRQTLGQGPEFLTYFQNEAQLEKSRLLSDRFSAERPKGSFSTLEIQRTEQGDSAMYLCASIIRTSGYNEQFFGPGTRLTVL.

The rearrangement uses TRBV7-8 and TRBJ1-2, with D possibly being TRBD1 (5 bases). The CDR3 extends over 15 amino acids. With 2 bases removed from V and 8 bases from J, the gap between germline ends came to 18 bases. Per the germline V gene, CDR1 is SGHVS and CDR2 is FQNEAQ. In DNA, the CDR3 is TGTGCCAGCAGCTTAAGCTTCTCGGGGGAGGGGGGCTACACCTTC. Translation gives CASSLSFSGEGGYTF.